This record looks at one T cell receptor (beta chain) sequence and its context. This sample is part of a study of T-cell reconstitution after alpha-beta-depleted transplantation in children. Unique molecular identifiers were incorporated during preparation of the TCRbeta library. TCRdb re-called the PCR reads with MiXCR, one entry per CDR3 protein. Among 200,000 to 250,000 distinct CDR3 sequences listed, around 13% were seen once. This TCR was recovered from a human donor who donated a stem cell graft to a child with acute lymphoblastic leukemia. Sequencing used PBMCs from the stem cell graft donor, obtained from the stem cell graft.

CDR3 in amino acids: CASRDDRTSRYTDTQYF. CDR3 DNA sequence: TGCGCCAGCAGAGACGACCGGACTAGCCGGTACACAGATACGCAGTATTTT. The chain combines TRBV5-1 with TRBJ2-3; 8 bases agree with TRBD2. The CDR3 covers 17 residues. Germline CDR1 and CDR2: SGHRS and YFSETQ. V gave up 5 bases and J gave up 2 bases; unmatched junction bases: 13.